The 26 T cell receptor beta chains listed next were all sequenced from one sample in a study of T cell responses to AZD1222 COVID-19 vaccine (dated by TCRdb to the early 2020s). The library was made by the immunoSEQ multiplex PCR assay. Drawn from immuneACCESS, this table holds only the in-frame rearrangements with V and J called that TCRdb kept. Clones are partly lost; checked studies trace under half to an unresolved V gene and leave the rest unexplained. This sample has about 35,000 clones in its table, and around 88% of those were observed once. The top ten constitute less than 7% of the sample. Taken with the paper, the label for time point translates to: baseline before first vaccination. Specimen: peripheral blood, collected on day 0 of AZD1222 vaccination. The origin of the receptors is an adult in good health.

The chain employs TRBV28 and TRBJ2-5; 10 nucleotides line up with TRBD1. CDR3 length: 17 amino acids. After removal of 4 bases from V and 7 bases from J, the junction contained 15 bases not matched to a gene. The germline gives CDR1 MDHEN, CDR2 SYDVKM. The DNA of the CDR3 is TGTGCCAGCAGTTCCAAGACGACAGGGGGCTACCTGACGACCCAGTACTTC. Its protein is CASSSKTTGGYLTTQYF.

The chain links TRBV20-1 to TRBJ2-7, with D hard to call. Trimming left V 5 bases short and J 4 bases short, with 6 bases between. The CDR3 runs 10 residues. Per the germline V gene, CDR1 is DFQATT and CDR2 is SNEGSKA (reference sequence). The CDR3 bases are TGCAGTGCTCAGGCGTACGAGCAGTACTTC. Encoded protein: CSAQAYEQYF.

This clone occurred a few times. J is TRBJ2-5 and V is TRBV28; 8 nucleotides agree with TRBD2. Looked up from germline, CDR1 is MDHEN and CDR2 is SYDVKM. The length of the CDR3 is 17 residues. J lost 0 bases, V lost 6 bases, and 12 bases had no gene match. The CDR3 nucleotides are TGTGCCAGCAGCCGCGGGGGGTTACTATACCACCAAGAGACCCAGTACTTC. It specifies CASSRGGLLYHQETQYF.

V is TRBV6-1 and J is TRBJ2-1; 11 bases are shared with TRBD2. The CDR3 is 18 amino acids. Trimming at V came to 2 bases and at J to 12 bases, leaving 18 bases not matched to a gene. Per the germline V gene, CDR1 is MNHNS and CDR2 is SASEGT. The CDR3 bases are TGTGCCAGCAGTGAAACCGTACTAGCGGGGGTTAGCCCTATTTCGCAGTTCTTC. It yields the protein CASSETVLAGVSPISQFF.

This chain connects TRBV12-3 or TRBV12-4 to TRBJ1-4, with D unclear. V dropped 7 bases and J dropped 3 bases, with 9 bases sitting between them. This CDR3 comprises 13 residues. CDR3 in DNA: TGTGCCAGCAACCCCGGGTCTAATGAAAAACTGTTTTTT. Its translation is CASNPGSNEKLFF.

The rearrangement uses TRBV7-2 and TRBJ2-3, with D possibly TRBD2 on 5 matching bases. V was clipped by 1 base and J by 4 bases, with 12 bases between them. Per germline, CDR1 SGHTA and CDR2 FQGNSA. The CDR3 loop spans 15 amino acids. The CDR3 bases are TGTGCCAGCAGCTTAGTCGCTAGCTTGGCAGATACGCAGTATTTT. Residues: CASSLVASLADTQYF.

The V and J genes are TRBV12-5 and TRBJ2-2, with TRBD1 matching 7 bases. Germline-derived CDR1 and CDR2 are LGHNT and FRNRAP. The CDR3 extends over 16 amino acids. V lost 5 bases and J lost 4; bases outside the gene matches: 10. Written as DNA, the CDR3 is TGTGCTAGTGGTGCCACGACAGGGCTAGGCACCGGGGAGCTGTTTTTT. This sequence encodes CASGATTGLGTGELFF.

This sequence joins TRBV7-9 and TRBJ1-1, with 7 bases matching TRBD1. The junction had 3 bases not matched to a gene; V was cut back by 5 bases and J by 0 bases. The CDR3 sequence is 14 residues long. CDR1 SEHNR and CDR2 FQNEAQ come from the germline V gene (reference sequence). The chain's CDR3 is CASSPGQVNTEAFF. The CDR3 DNA reads TGTGCCAGCAGCCCTGGACAGGTGAACACTGAAGCTTTCTTT.

The V and J genes are TRBV28 and TRBJ1-5; possibly TRBD1 for D (5 bases). The CDR3 consists of 14 residues. Germline assignment: CDR1 MDHEN and CDR2 SYDVKM. V was trimmed by 4 bases and J by 4 bases, leaving 11 bases between them. CDR3 in DNA: TGTGCCAGCAGTTACGGGTCAGGGAATCAGCCCCAGCATTTT. Protein sequence: CASSYGSGNQPQHF.

The chain combines TRBV7-8 with TRBJ1-5; weak D call: TRBD1 (6 bases). Between the trimmed V and J ends, which lost 5 bases and 13 bases, there was a span of 15 bases. This CDR3 is 12 amino acids long. In germline, CDR1 is SGHVS, CDR2 FQNEAQ. CDR3 coding DNA: TGTGCCAGCAGCCCCATGCCGGGACATCAGCATTTT. Protein sequence: CASSPMPGHQHF.

The genes are TRBV18 and TRBJ1-4, with TRBD1 as a possible D gene (6 bases). With 3 bases removed from V and 7 bases from J, the gap between germline ends came to 12 bases. The CDR3 runs to 14 residues. CDR1 is KGHSH, CDR2 LQKENI, per germline. CDR3 in amino acids: CASSPRGLFEKLFF. The CDR3 DNA reads as TGTGCCAGCTCACCCCGGGGGCTGTTTGAAAAACTGTTTTTT.

By sample share, this clone is medium-sized. This chain joins TRBV7-9 and TRBJ2-3; D might be TRBD2 (6 bases). CDR3 length: 15 residues. Germline V gene sequence: CDR1 SEHNR, CDR2 FQNEAQ (reference sequence). Trimming took off 1 base at V and 4 bases at J, with 12 bases between the two ends. The CDR3, as DNA: TGTGCCAGCAGCTTAGTGATGCCTAGCGCAGATACGCAGTATTTT. It yields the protein CASSLVMPSADTQYF.

The chain employs TRBV5-1 and TRBJ1-6; maybe TRBD1 (5 bases). The CDR3 is 15 residues long. The germline V gene has CDR1 SGHRS and CDR2 YFSETQ. The ends were cut back, 3 bases at V and 4 bases at J, with 11 bases in the middle. Written as DNA, the CDR3 is TGCGCCAGCAGCTATGACAGTTTGTATAATTCACCCCTCCACTTT. Translation gives CASSYDSLYNSPLHF.

The chain employs TRBV6-5 and TRBJ1-6; TRBD1 might be the D (6 bases). The germline V gene has CDR1 MNHEY and CDR2 SVGAGI. The V and J ends lost 2 bases and 7 bases respectively, with 12 bases between them. The CDR3 consists of 15 residues. CDR3 sequence: CASSYGGLGNSPLHF. For the CDR3, the DNA is TGTGCCAGCAGTTACGGGGGGCTCGGGAATTCACCCCTCCACTTT.

This chain connects TRBV5-1 to TRBJ1-2; no clear D gene. Germline CDR1 reads SGHRS; CDR2 reads YFSETQ. V was trimmed by 0 bases and J by 5 bases, leaving 8 bases between them. The CDR3 is 13 residues long. The CDR3 nucleotides read TGCGCCAGCAGCTTGGATCACAGATATGGCTACACCTTC. Translating it yields CASSLDHRYGYTF.

This chain joins TRBV5-1 and TRBJ2-7; either TRBD1 or TRBD2 may supply D (5 bases each). The germline gives CDR1 SGHRS, CDR2 YFSETQ. This CDR3 has 14 residues. The V end was cut by 4 bases, the J end by 2 bases, with 13 bases between. The CDR3 nucleotides read TGCGCCAGCAGCGATGGGACGGGCACCTACGAGCAGTACTTC. Translating gives CASSDGTGTYEQYF.

The V and J genes are TRBV2 and TRBJ1-3; D is perhaps TRBD1 (6 bases). Germline V CDR1 and CDR2: SNHLY, FYNNEI. V was clipped by 5 bases and J by 0 bases, with 8 bases between them. The CDR3 loop spans 14 amino acids. In DNA, the CDR3 is TGTGCCAGCAGTTTGGACAGCTCTGGAAACACCATATATTTT. Its protein product is CASSLDSSGNTIYF.

The V gene is TRBV7-2, the J gene TRBJ2-3; TRBD2 matches at 9 bases. Germline CDR1 reads SGHTA; CDR2 reads FQGNSA. With V trimmed by 6 bases and J by 5 bases, 9 bases remained unmatched. The CDR3 covers 15 residues. As DNA, the CDR3 is TGTGCCAGCAGACCCCCGGGACTAGCTGGAGATACGCAGTATTTT. Protein sequence: CASRPPGLAGDTQYF.

The chain joins TRBV7-9 to TRBJ2-1, with TRBD1 matching 7 bases. J gave up 4 bases and V 5 bases, and 14 bases lay outside the gene matches. There are 17 residues in the CDR3. Germline V gene data show CDR1 as SEHNR and CDR2 as FQNEAQ (reference sequence). The CDR3 nucleotides read TGTGCCAGCAGCCCCGAACTCGGGACAGATCCATACAATGAGCAGTTCTTC. This codes for CASSPELGTDPYNEQFF.

CDR3 sequence (DNA): TGTGCCAGCAGCTCCAGATCGACTAGCGGGAGATCCTACGAGCAGTACTTC. Translation gives CASSSRSTSGRSYEQYF. V gene TRBV11-2 combines with J gene TRBJ2-7; 12 positions agree with TRBD2. The CDR3 has 17 residues. The J segment lost 1 base and the V segment lost 4 bases, leaving 8 bases of the junction unmatched. Germline V CDR1 and CDR2: SGHAT, FQNNGV.

Details on this clone: One end of the junction does not line up with germline, which may come from a read error. The V and J genes are TRBV7-2 and TRBJ2-3; TRBD2 might be the D (6 bases). This CDR3 has 15 residues. Germline lookup yields CDR1 SGHTA and CDR2 FQGNSA. For the CDR3, the DNA is TGTGCCAGCAGCTTAGCGTATACTAGCACCGATACGCAGTATTTT. It encodes CASSLAYTSTDTQYF. The whole variable domain, remainder taken from reference TRBV7-2 and TRBJ2-3, is GAGVSQSPSNKVTEKGKDVELRCDPISGHTALYWYRQSLGQGLEFLIYFQGNSAPDKSGLPSDRFSAERTGGSVSTLTIQRTQQEDSAVYLCASSLAYTSTDTQYFGPGTRLTVL.

In its sample, this clone was seen a few times. This chain links TRBV7-8 with TRBJ2-1; 10 bases map to TRBD2. Germline CDR1 and CDR2: SGHVS and FQNEAQ. After removal of 1 base from V and 2 bases from J, the junction contained 11 bases not matched to a gene. The CDR3 runs 19 residues. The CDR3 DNA reads as TGTGCCAGCAGCTTAGTAAGGCTGCTAGCGGGAGACCCCTACAATGAGCAGTTCTTC. Translating it yields CASSLVRLLAGDPYNEQFF.

The chain employs TRBV9 and TRBJ2-7; D might be TRBD2 (6 bases). Trimming cost V 4 bases and J 4 bases, with 12 bases left between them. The germline CDR1 and CDR2 sequences are SGDLS and YYNGEE. This CDR3 has 13 amino acids. Written as DNA, the CDR3 is TGTGCCAGCAGCACTAGCTCGGGGTACGAGCAGTACTTC. Translation: CASSTSSGYEQYF.

This chain connects TRBV5-1 to TRBJ2-2, with 12 bases identical to TRBD1. The germline CDR1 and CDR2 sequences are SGHRS and YFSETQ. This CDR3 contains 17 residues. The J segment lost 6 bases and the V segment lost 1 base, leaving 7 bases of the junction unmatched. As DNA, the CDR3 is TGCGCCAGCAGCTTGTCCGGGACAGGGGGCTCCGCCGGGGAGCTGTTTTTT. Translating it yields CASSLSGTGGSAGELFF.

The V call is TRBV14, the J call TRBJ2-2; D is uncertain. Germline V gene sequence: CDR1 SGHDN, CDR2 FVKESK. This CDR3 region has 14 residues. Trimming stripped 3 bases from V and 4 bases from J, with 9 bases between. In nucleotides, the CDR3 is TGTGCCAGCAGCCACAACCATGCCACCGGGGAGCTGTTTTTT. This codes for CASSHNHATGELFF.

In DNA form, the CDR3 reads TGTGCCAGTAGTACGCGCACGGGACAGGTAACTGGCTACACCTTC. Translated: CASSTRTGQVTGYTF. The rearrangement links TRBV19 to TRBJ1-2; the match to TRBD1 covers 8 bases. Germline CDR1 is LNHDA and CDR2 is SQIVND (reference sequence). After removal of 4 bases from V and 7 bases from J, the junction contained 11 bases not matched to a gene. The CDR3 has 15 residues.